What follows are 25 T cell receptor beta chains derived from one specimen sequenced in a study of blood T cell repertoires in COVID-19. The data were produced by immunoSEQ multiplex PCR, yet TCRdb's version contains in-frame clones alone and is incomplete. This sample has roughly 150,000 clones, with 65% to 85% found just once. Sequencing was carried out using peripheral blood. The receptors stem from a woman aged 70-85 years who had recovered from COVID-19.

This clone was seen a handful of times. The CDR3 DNA reads as TGTGCCAGCAGCCCCGGGCAGGGAAGCAATCAGCCCCAGCATTTT. Translation: CASSPGQGSNQPQHF. J is TRBJ1-5 and V is TRBV7-9, with D possibly matching TRBD1 (5 bases). Germline V gene lookup returns CDR1 SEHNR and CDR2 FQNEAQ (reference sequence). CDR3 size: 15 residues. With 5 bases removed from V and 1 base from J, the gap between germline ends came to 12 bases.

The J gene is TRBJ2-1, the V gene TRBV15; D may be TRBD2 (6 bases). The CDR3 is 16 residues long. V was clipped by 2 bases and J by 7 bases, with 18 bases between them. Germline CDR1 and CDR2: LNHNV and YYDKDF (reference sequence). CDR3: CATSRPSGLPGNEQFF. CDR3 nucleotide sequence: TGTGCCACCAGCAGACCGTCGGGACTGCCGGGGAATGAGCAGTTCTTC.

The V gene is TRBV5-1, the J gene TRBJ2-5, with TRBD2 identical over 16 bases. The CDR3 runs to 16 residues. V lost 4 bases, J lost 4 bases, and 4 bases stayed unmatched. Germline V gives CDR1 SGHRS, CDR2 YFSETQ. Here the CDR3 DNA reads TGCGCCAGCAGCCAGGGACTAGCGGGGGGGCCAGAGACCCAGTACTTC. Its translation is CASSQGLAGGPETQYF.

The chain joins TRBV2 to TRBJ1-5; 10 bases line up with TRBD1. Looked up from germline, CDR1 is SNHLY and CDR2 is FYNNEI. V lost 3 bases to trimming and J lost 7 bases; unmatched junction nucleotides: 3. This CDR3 has 14 residues. The CDR3 here is CASSDDRGRQPQHF. DNA of the CDR3: TGTGCCAGCAGTGATGACAGGGGGCGACAGCCCCAGCATTTT.

This clone was detected only once. The V and J genes are TRBV27 and TRBJ1-3; D unclear. This CDR3 comprises 16 residues. CDR1 is MNHEY and CDR2 is SMNVEV in the germline V gene (reference sequence). V dropped 5 bases and J dropped 0 bases, with 14 bases sitting between them. CDR3 sequence reads: CASSRITGSSGNTIYF. DNA of the CDR3: TGTGCCAGCAGTCGTATCACCGGGAGCTCTGGAAACACCATATATTTT.

This chain joins TRBV5-4 and TRBJ1-1; possible D gene TRBD1, 5 bases. CDR1 and CDR2 (germline): SGHNT, YYREEE (reference sequence). The CDR3 runs 15 residues. V was pared by 3 bases and J by 4 bases, with 16 bases between. Here the CDR3 DNA reads TGTGCCAGCAGCTCTTATGACGGCGGGGGCACTGAAGCTTTCTTT. Translated: CASSSYDGGGTEAFF.

J is TRBJ1-2 and V is TRBV28, with 8 bases lining up with TRBD1. This CDR3 spans 17 amino acids. V gave up 10 bases and J gave up 4 bases; unmatched junction bases: 20. CDR1 and CDR2 (germline): MDHEN, SYDVKM. The CDR3 is CATVEGTGPLSGYGYTF. The CDR3 nucleotides are TGTGCCACCGTTGAGGGGACAGGACCGTTGAGTGGCTATGGCTACACCTTC.

V and J are TRBV7-3 and TRBJ2-3; 10 bases fit TRBD2. The CDR3 totals 16 residues. Per germline, CDR1 SGHTA and CDR2 FQGTGA. J was trimmed by 6 bases and V by 5 bases; bases with no gene match: 11. CDR3 coding DNA: TGTGCCAGCAGCCCCCCCCAAGCGGGAGGGGGGGATACGCAGTATTTT. Protein product: CASSPPQAGGGDTQYF.

This clone has just a few counts. The V and J genes are TRBV7-3 and TRBJ2-1; 13 positions match TRBD2. This CDR3 is 18 amino acids long. The germline CDR1 and CDR2 sequences are SGHTA and FQGTGA. J lost 12 bases, V lost 0 bases, and 14 bases had no gene match. CDR3 coding DNA: TGTGCCAGCAGCTTAACGGGACTAGCGGGGCTCTCCTATCTGGGGCAGTTCTTC. Protein: CASSLTGLAGLSYLGQFF.

The genes are TRBV10-3 and TRBJ2-3, with 16 positions matching TRBD2. This CDR3 contains 18 residues. Per germline, CDR1 ENHRY and CDR2 SYGVKD. Unmatched junction bases numbered 11, after V lost 6 bases and J lost 5 bases. In DNA, the CDR3 is TGTGCCATCAGGGGGACTAGCGGGAGGGCCCTCGCCAGAGATACGCAGTATTTT. Translating gives CAIRGTSGRALARDTQYF.

This rearrangement joins TRBV9 to TRBJ2-3; D is perhaps TRBD1 (7 bases). This CDR3 has 14 residues. CDR1 SGDLS and CDR2 YYNGEE come from the germline V gene. Trimming removed 6 bases at V and 4 bases at J, with 15 bases between. The CDR3 DNA reads as TGTGCCAGCACCCAGGGGGGCTCCTCAGATACGCAGTATTTT. It specifies CASTQGGSSDTQYF.

This chain links TRBV5-1 with TRBJ1-1; D remains ambiguous. CDR1 and CDR2 from the germline V gene are SGHRS and YFSETQ. CDR3 length: 13 amino acids. Trimming took 5 bases from V and 5 from J, leaving 13 bases between them. The CDR3 region has the DNA TGCGCCAGCAGTTGGAGGGCGGGGACTGAAGCTTTCTTT. The encoded protein is CASSWRAGTEAFF.

This clone was detected only once. The chain links TRBV7-2 to TRBJ2-7, with 11 bases fitting TRBD1. Per germline, CDR1 SGHTA and CDR2 FQGNSA. CDR3 length equals 15 residues. After removal of 1 base from V and 4 bases from J, the junction contained 3 bases not matched to a gene. The CDR3 is CASSLVGTGGYEQYF. The CDR3 DNA reads TGTGCCAGCAGCTTAGTTGGGACAGGGGGGTACGAGCAGTACTTC.

The rearrangement joins TRBV11-3 to TRBJ2-2; D call uncertain. Trimming removed 3 bases at V and 1 base at J, with 6 bases between. The CDR3 consists of 14 residues. Germline-derived CDR1 and CDR2 are SGHNT and YENEEA. The CDR3: CASSFGGNTGELFF. The CDR3 nucleotides read TGTGCCAGCAGCTTCGGCGGGAACACCGGGGAGCTGTTTTTT.

The gene calls are TRBV12-3 or TRBV12-4 and TRBJ2-7, with unresolved D. V lost 3 bases, J lost 6 bases, and 9 bases lay in between. There are 12 residues in the CDR3. This chain's CDR3 is CASSLGLGEQYF. CDR3 DNA sequence: TGTGCCAGCAGTTTGGGCCTCGGCGAGCAGTACTTC.

The rearrangement uses TRBV6-1 and TRBJ2-7; 10 nucleotides agree with TRBD1. J was trimmed by 2 bases and V by 4 bases; bases with no gene match: 8. The CDR3 loop spans 16 amino acids. Germline CDR1 reads MNHNS; CDR2 reads SASEGT. The CDR3 DNA sequence: TGTGCCAGCAGTGGTACGGGACAGGGGTCAACCTACGAGCAGTACTTC. Its translation is CASSGTGQGSTYEQYF.

V is TRBV16 and J is TRBJ2-1; TRBD2 aligns across 9 bases. With 1 base clipped from V and 15 bases from J, the junction kept 7 bases outside the gene matches. The CDR3 runs 13 residues. CDR1 and CDR2 (germline): KGHSY, FQNENV. CDR3 residues: CASSQLTSGSSFF. CDR3 coding DNA: TGTGCCAGCAGCCAATTGACTAGCGGTTCATCGTTCTTC.

V and J are TRBV10-3 and TRBJ1-1; D is possibly TRBD1 (6 bases). Germline CDR1 reads ENHRY; CDR2 reads SYGVKD. V was clipped by 8 bases and J by 0 bases, with 13 bases between them. This CDR3 contains 14 residues. The CDR3 region is CAIVGDNMNTEAFF. The CDR3 DNA follows: TGTGCCATCGTGGGGGACAACATGAACACTGAAGCTTTCTTT.

The V and J genes are TRBV5-1 and TRBJ1-4; no firm D call. Between the trimmed V and J ends, which lost 4 bases and 0 bases, there was a span of 10 bases. CDR1 and CDR2 (germline): SGHRS, YFSETQ. The CDR3 runs 15 residues. The CDR3 reads CASSPAATTNEKLFF. The CDR3 bases are TGCGCCAGCAGCCCGGCGGCGACAACTAATGAAAAACTGTTTTTT.

This chain uses TRBV9 with TRBJ2-2; 9 bases are shared with TRBD1. Germline loops: CDR1 SGDLS, CDR2 YYNGEE. V lost 0 bases and J lost 5; bases outside the gene matches: 5. The CDR3 is 16 residues long. The CDR3 nucleotides read TGTGCCAGCAGCGTAGCGGCACAGGGGGCGACCGGGGAGCTGTTTTTT. Encoded protein: CASSVAAQGATGELFF.

The V gene is TRBV18, the J gene TRBJ2-6, with D unclear. V gave up 4 bases and J gave up 10 bases, with 14 bases separating them. There are 14 residues in the CDR3. In germline, CDR1 is KGHSH, CDR2 LQKENI. Here the CDR3 DNA reads TGTGCCAGCTCACAGACACTCAGCCTGAACGTCCTGACTTTC. It specifies CASSQTLSLNVLTF.

This clone was recorded once. The rearrangement links TRBV5-4 to TRBJ1-2, with D possibly being TRBD1 (6 bases). This CDR3 has 12 residues. Trimming shortened V by 3 bases and J by 6 bases, and 9 bases separated the two germline ends. CDR1 and CDR2 from the germline V gene are SGHNT and YYREEE (reference sequence). DNA of the CDR3: TGTGCCAGCAGCTCCGACAGGAATGGCTACACCTTC. It yields the protein CASSSDRNGYTF.

This rearrangement joins TRBV28 to TRBJ2-3, with D hard to call. The ends were cut back, 8 bases at V and 4 bases at J, with 16 bases in the middle. Germline V gene data show CDR1 as MDHEN and CDR2 as SYDVKM. The CDR3 has 14 amino acids. CDR3 in DNA: TGTGCCAGCTTCGCGCAGAGAGGAGCAGATACGCAGTATTTT. It encodes CASFAQRGADTQYF.

The chain joins TRBV6-5 to TRBJ2-3; D gene uncertain. The CDR3 is 11 amino acids. Germline V gene lookup returns CDR1 MNHEY and CDR2 SVGAGI. Trimming cost V 8 bases and J 4 bases, with 7 bases left between them. CDR3 nucleotides: TGTGCCAGCCATACGGCAGATACGCAGTATTTT. Its translation: CASHTADTQYF.

The chain recombines TRBV5-1 with TRBJ1-2; the D gene is possibly TRBD1 (5 bases). Trimming removed 4 bases from V and 2 bases from J, with 12 bases in between. The germline V gene has CDR1 SGHRS and CDR2 YFSETQ. The CDR3 totals 14 residues. The CDR3 sequence: CASSPDSLNYGYTF. DNA of the CDR3: TGCGCCAGCAGCCCCGACAGTCTAAACTATGGCTACACCTTC.